This T cell receptor beta chain was identified in a study of blood T cell repertoires in COVID-19. For the study at large: COVID-19 samples, acute and convalescent, were from the United States, Italy and Spain. T cells, B-cell-depleted T cells, or PBMCs supplied cDNA or gDNA.

Assay: immunoSEQ multiplex PCR; the TCRdb copy retains only in-frame clones and omits some. There are roughly 65,000 clones in the sample; approximately 85% occur only once, and about a third lies in the top ten. Germline V gene data show CDR1 as SGHTS and CDR2 as YDEGEE. Trimming removed 2 bases at V and 4 bases at J, with 12 bases between. The CDR3 is 14 residues long. This chain links TRBV5-8 with TRBJ1-1; D uncertain. Sequences were obtained from peripheral blood. This sequence originates from a woman aged 80 or older with active or convalescent COVID-19. The CDR3 loop is CASSLWYRLTEAFF. As DNA, the CDR3 is TGTGCCAGCAGCTTATGGTATAGACTCACTGAAGCTTTCTTT.